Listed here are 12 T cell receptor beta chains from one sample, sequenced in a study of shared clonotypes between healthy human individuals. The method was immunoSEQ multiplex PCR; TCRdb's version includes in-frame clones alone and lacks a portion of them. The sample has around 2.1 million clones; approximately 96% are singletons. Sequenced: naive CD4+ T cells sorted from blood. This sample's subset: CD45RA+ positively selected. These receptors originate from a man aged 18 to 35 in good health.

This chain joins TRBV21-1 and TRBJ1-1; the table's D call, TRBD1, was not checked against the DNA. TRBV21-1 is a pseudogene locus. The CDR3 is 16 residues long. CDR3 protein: CASSGIQGAEGTEAFF. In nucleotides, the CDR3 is TGTGCCAGCAGCGGAATACAGGGGGCCGAGGGAACTGAAGCTTTCTTT.

The CDR3 nucleotides are TGTGCCATCAGTCCCCAAGGCGGGAAGGGGGACGAGCAGTACTTC. Translating it yields CAISPQGGKGDEQYF. V and J are TRBV10-3 and TRBJ2-7, with D possibly called TRBD1 or TRBD2 (6 bases each). Germline assignment: CDR1 ENHRY and CDR2 SYGVKD. Deletions cut 5 bases from V and 5 bases from J, with 19 bases between. The length of the CDR3 is 15 residues.

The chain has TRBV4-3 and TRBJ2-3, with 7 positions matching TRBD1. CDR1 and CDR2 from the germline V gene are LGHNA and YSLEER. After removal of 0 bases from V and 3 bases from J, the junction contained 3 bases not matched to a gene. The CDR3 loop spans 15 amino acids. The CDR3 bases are TGCGCCAGCAGCCAAGAAATGGGACAGACAGATACGCAGTATTTT. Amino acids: CASSQEMGQTDTQYF.

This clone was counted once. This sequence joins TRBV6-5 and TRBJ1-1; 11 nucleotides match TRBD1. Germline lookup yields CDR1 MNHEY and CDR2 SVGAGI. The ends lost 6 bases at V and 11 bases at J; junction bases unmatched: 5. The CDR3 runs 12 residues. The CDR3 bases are TGTGCCAGCAGACAGGACAGGGGGCATGCTTTCTTT. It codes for CASRQDRGHAFF.

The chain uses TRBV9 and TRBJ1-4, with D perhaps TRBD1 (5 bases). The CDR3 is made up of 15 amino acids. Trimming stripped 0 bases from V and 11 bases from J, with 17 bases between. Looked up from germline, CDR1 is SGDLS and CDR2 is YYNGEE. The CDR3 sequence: CASSVASQGGGKLFF. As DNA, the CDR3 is TGTGCCAGCAGCGTAGCTTCGCAGGGCGGCGGGAAACTGTTTTTT.

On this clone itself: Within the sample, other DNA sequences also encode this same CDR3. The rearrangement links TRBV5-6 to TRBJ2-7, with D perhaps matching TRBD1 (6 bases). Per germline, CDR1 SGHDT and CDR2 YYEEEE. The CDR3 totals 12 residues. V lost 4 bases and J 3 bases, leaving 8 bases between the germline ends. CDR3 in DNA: TGTGCCAGCAGCGCGGACAGCTACGAGCAGTACTTC. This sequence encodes CASSADSYEQYF. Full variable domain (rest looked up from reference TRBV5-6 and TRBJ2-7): DAGVTQSPTHLIKTRGQQVTLRCSPKSGHDTVSWYQQALGQGPQFIFQYYEEEERQRGNFPDRFSGHQFPNYSSELNVNALLLGDSALYLCASSADSYEQYFGPGTRLTVT.

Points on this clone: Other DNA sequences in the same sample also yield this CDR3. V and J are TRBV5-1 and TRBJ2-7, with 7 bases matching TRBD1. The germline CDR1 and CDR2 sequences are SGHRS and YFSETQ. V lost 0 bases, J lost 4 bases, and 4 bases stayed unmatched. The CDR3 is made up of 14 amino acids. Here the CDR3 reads CASSLEGQSYEQYF. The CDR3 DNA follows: TGCGCCAGCAGCTTGGAGGGACAGTCTTACGAGCAGTACTTC.

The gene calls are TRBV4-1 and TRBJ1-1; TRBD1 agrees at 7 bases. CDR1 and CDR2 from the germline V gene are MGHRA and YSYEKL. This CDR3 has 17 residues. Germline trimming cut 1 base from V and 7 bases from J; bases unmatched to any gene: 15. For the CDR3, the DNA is TGCGCCAGCAGCCAAGGGTACTCCATCAGGGGGAAGGGTGAAGCTTTCTTT. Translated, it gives CASSQGYSIRGKGEAFF.

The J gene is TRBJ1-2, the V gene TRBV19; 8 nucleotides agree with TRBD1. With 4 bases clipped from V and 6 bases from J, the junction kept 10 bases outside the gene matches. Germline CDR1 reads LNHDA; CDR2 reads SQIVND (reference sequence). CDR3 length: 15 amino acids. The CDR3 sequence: CASSTRTGRVDGYTF. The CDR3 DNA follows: TGTGCCAGTAGTACGCGGACAGGGAGGGTCGATGGCTACACCTTC.

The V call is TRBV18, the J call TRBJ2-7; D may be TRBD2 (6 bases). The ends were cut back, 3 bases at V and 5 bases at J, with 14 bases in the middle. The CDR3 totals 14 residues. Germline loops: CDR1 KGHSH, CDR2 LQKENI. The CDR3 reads CASSPGTQGHEQYF. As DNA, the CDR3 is TGTGCCAGCTCACCCGGGACTCAGGGCCACGAGCAGTACTTC. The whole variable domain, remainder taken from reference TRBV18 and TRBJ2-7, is NAGVMQNPRHLVRRRGQEARLRCSPMKGHSHVYWYRQLPEEGLKFMVYLQKENIIDESGMPKERFSAEFPKEGPSILRIQQVVRGDSAAYFCASSPGTQGHEQYFGPGTRLTVT.

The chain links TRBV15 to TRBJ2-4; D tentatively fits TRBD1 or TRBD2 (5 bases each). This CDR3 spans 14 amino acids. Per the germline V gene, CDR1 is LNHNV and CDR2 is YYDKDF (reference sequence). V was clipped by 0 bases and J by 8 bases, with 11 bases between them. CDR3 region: CATSRDSQGDIQYF. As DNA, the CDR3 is TGTGCCACCAGCAGAGACAGCCAGGGAGACATTCAGTACTTC.

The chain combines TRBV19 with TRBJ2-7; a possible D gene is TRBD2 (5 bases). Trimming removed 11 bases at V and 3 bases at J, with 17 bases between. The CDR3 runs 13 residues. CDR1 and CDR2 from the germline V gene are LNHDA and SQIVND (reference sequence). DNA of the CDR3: TGTGCCGGTCACGGGATCCCATACTACGAGCAGTACTTC. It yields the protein CAGHGIPYYEQYF. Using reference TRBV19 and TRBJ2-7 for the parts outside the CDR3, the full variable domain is DGGITQSPKYLFRKEGQNVTLSCEQNLNHDAMYWYRQDPGQGLRLIYYSQIVNDFQKGDIAEGYSVSREKKESFPLTVTSAQKNPTAFYLCAGHGIPYYEQYFGPGTRLTVT.